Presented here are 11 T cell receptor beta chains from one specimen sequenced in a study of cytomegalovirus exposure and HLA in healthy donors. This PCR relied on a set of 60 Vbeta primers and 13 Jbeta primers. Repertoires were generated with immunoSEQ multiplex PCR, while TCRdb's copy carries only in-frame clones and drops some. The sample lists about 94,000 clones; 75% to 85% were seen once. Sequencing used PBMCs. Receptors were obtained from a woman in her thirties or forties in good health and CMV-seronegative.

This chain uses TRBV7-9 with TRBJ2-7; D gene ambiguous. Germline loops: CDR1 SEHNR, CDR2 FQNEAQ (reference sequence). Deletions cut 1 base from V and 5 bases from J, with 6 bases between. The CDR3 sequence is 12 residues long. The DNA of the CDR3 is TGTGCCAGCAGCTTAGTTTTCGACGAGCAGTACTTC. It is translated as CASSLVFDEQYF.

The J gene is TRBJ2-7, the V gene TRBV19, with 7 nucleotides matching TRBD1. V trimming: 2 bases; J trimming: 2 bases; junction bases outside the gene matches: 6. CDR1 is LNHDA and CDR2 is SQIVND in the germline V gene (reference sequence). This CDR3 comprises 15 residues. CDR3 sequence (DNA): TGTGCCAGTAGTATATCCCGACAGGGCGCCTACGAGCAGTACTTC. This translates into CASSISRQGAYEQYF.

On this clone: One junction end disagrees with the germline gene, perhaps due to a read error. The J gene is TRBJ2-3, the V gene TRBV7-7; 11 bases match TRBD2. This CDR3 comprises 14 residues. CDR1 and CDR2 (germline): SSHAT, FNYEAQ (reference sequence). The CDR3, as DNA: TGTGCTAGCAGCTTAACTAGCGGGGGCGATACGCAGTATTTT. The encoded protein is CASSLTSGGDTQYF.

Here the CDR3 reads CSVVLPGVDTEAFF. CDR3 DNA: TGCAGCGTTGTGCTGCCGGGGGTGGACACTGAAGCTTTCTTT. The chain recombines TRBV29-1 with TRBJ1-1; D is possibly TRBD1 (5 bases). Per germline, CDR1 SQVTM and CDR2 ANQGSEA. There are 14 residues in the CDR3. The V end lost 4 bases, the J end lost 3 bases, and 15 bases lay between the germline ends.

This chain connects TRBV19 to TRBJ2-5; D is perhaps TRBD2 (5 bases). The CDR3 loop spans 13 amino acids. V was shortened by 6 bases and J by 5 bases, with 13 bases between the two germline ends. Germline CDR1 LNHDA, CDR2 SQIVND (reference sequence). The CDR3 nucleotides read TGTGCCAGTAGGCCTAGCCCTATTGAGACCCAGTACTTC. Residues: CASRPSPIETQYF.

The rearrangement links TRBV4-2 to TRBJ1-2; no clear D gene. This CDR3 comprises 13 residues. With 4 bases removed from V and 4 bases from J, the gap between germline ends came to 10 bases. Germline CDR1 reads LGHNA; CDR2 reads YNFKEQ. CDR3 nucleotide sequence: TGTGCCAGCAGCCTAGGCGGGAGCTATGGCTACACCTTC. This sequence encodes CASSLGGSYGYTF.

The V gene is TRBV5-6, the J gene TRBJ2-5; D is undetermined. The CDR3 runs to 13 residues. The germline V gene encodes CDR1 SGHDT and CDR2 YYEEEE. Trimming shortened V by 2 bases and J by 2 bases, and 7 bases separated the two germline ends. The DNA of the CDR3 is TGTGCCAGCAGCTTTCGAGTGCAAGAGACCCAGTACTTC. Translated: CASSFRVQETQYF.

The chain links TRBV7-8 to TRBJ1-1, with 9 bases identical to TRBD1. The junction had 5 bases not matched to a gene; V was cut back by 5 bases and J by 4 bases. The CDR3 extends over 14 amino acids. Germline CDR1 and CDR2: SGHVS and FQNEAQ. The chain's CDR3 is CASSGTGIGTEAFF. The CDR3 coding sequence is TGTGCCAGCAGCGGGACAGGGATTGGCACTGAAGCTTTCTTT.

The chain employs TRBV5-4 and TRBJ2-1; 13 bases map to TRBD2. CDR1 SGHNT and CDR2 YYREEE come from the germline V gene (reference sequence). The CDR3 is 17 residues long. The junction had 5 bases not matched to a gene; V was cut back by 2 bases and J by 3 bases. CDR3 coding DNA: TGTGCCAGCAGCTTAACTAGCGGGGGGGCGAGCTACAATGAGCAGTTCTTC. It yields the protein CASSLTSGGASYNEQFF.

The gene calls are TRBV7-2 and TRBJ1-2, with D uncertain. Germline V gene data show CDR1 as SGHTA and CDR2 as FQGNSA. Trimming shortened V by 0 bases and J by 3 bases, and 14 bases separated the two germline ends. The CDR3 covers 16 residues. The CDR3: CASSLAGYGEHYGYTF. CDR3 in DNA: TGTGCCAGCAGCTTAGCTGGGTACGGGGAGCACTATGGCTACACCTTC.

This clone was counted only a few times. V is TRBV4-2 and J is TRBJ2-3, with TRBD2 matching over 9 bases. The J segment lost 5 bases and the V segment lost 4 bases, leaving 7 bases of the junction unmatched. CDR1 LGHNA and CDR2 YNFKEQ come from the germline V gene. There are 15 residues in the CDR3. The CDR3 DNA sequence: TGTGCCAGCAGCCGCGAGCGGGGGGATGAAGATACGCAGTATTTT. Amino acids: CASSRERGDEDTQYF.